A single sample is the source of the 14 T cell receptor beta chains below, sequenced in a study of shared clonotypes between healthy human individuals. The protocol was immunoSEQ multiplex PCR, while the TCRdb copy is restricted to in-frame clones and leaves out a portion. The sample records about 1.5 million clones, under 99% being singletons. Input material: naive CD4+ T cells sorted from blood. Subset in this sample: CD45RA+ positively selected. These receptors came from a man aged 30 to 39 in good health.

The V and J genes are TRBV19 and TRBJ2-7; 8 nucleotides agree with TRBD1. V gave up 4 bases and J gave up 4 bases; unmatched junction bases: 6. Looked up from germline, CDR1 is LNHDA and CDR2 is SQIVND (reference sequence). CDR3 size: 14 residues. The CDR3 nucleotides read TGTGCCAGTAGTACAGGGGGCGTAAGGTACGAGCAGTACTTC. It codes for CASSTGGVRYEQYF.

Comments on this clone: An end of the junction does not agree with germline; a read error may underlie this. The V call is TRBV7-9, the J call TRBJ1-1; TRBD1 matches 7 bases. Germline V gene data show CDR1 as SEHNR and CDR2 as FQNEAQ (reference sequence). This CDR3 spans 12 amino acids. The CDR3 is CASSLGGTEDFF. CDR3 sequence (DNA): TGTGCCAGCAGCTTAGGGGGGACAGAAGATTTCTTT.

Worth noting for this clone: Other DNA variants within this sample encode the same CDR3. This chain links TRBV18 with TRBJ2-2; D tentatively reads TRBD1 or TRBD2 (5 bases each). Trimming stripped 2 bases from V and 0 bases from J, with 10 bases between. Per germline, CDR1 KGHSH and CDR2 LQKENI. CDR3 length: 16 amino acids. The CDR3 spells CASSPIGGANTGELFF. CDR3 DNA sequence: TGTGCCAGCTCACCAATTGGGGGAGCGAACACCGGGGAGCTGTTTTTT.

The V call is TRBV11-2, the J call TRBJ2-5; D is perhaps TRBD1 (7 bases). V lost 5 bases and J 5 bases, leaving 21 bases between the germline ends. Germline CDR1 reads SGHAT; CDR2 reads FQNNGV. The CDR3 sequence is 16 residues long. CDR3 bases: TGTGCCAGCAGCCGCGAGGGTGCGACAGGGAGGGAGACCCAGTACTTC. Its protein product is CASSREGATGRETQYF.

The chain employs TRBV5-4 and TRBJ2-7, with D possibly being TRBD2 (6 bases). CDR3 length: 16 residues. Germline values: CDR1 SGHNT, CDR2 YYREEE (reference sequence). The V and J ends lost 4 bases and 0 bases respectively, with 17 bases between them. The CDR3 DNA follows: TGTGCCAGCAGCATCTATTCAAGCGGGTTCTCCTACGAGCAGTACTTC. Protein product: CASSIYSSGFSYEQYF.

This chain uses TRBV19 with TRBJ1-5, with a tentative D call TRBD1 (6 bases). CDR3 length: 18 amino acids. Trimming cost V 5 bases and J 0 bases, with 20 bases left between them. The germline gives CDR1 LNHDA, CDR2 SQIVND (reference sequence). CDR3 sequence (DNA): TGTGCCAGTAGTCCCGAAAGAGGGAGGGGGAATAGCAATCAGCCCCAGCATTTT. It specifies CASSPERGRGNSNQPQHF.

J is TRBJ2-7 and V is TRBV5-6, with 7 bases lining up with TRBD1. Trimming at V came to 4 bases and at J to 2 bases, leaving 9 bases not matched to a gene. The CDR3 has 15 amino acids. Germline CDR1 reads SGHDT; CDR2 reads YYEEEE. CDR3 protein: CASSPVWDSTYEQYF. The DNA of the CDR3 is TGTGCCAGCAGCCCGGTCTGGGACAGTACCTACGAGCAGTACTTC.

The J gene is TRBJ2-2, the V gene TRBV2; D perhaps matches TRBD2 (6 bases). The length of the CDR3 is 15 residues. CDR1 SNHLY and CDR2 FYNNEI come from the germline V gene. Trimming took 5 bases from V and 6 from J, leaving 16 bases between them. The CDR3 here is CASSFGSDGPGELFF. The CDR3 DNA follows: TGTGCCAGCAGTTTCGGGAGCGACGGGCCCGGGGAGCTGTTTTTT.

This CDR3 is CASRRTQSSYNEQFF. DNA of the CDR3: TGTGCCAGCAGACGAACTCAGAGCTCCTACAATGAGCAGTTCTTC. V gene TRBV6-6 combines with J gene TRBJ2-1; D is ambiguous. The CDR3 totals 15 residues. Germline CDR1 is MNHNY and CDR2 is SVGAGI (reference sequence). Trimming stripped 6 bases from V and 0 bases from J, with 12 bases between.

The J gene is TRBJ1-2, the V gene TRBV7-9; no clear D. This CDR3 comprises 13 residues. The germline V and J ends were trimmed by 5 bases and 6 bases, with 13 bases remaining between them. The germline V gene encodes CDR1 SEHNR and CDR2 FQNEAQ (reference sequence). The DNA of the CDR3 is TGTGCCAGCAGCCAGTCGATCTCTAATGGCTACACCTTC. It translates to CASSQSISNGYTF.

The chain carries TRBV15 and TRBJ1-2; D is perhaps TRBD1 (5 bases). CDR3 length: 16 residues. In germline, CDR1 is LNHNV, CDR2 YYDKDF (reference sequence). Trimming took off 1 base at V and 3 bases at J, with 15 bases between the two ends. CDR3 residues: CATSRAGPNEDYGYTF. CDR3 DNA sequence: TGTGCCACCAGCAGAGCGGGACCAAATGAGGACTATGGCTACACCTTC.

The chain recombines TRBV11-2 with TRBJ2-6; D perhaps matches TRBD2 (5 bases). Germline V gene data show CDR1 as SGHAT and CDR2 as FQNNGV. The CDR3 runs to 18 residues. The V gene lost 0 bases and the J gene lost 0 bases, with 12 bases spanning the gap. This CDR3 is CASSLEISGFSGANVLTF. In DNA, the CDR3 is TGTGCCAGCAGCTTAGAGATATCGGGGTTCTCTGGGGCCAACGTCCTGACTTTC.

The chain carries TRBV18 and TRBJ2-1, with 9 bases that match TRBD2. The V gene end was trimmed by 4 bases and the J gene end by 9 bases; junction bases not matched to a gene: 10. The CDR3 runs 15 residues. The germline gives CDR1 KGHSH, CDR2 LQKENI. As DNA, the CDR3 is TGTGCCAGCTCACAACTGCCTAGCGGGAAGGGTGAGCAGTTCTTC. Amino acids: CASSQLPSGKGEQFF. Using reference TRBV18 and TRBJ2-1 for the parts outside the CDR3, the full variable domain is NAGVMQNPRHLVRRRGQEARLRCSPMKGHSHVYWYRQLPEEGLKFMVYLQKENIIDESGMPKERFSAEFPKEGPSILRIQQVVRGDSAAYFCASSQLPSGKGEQFFGPGTRLTVL.

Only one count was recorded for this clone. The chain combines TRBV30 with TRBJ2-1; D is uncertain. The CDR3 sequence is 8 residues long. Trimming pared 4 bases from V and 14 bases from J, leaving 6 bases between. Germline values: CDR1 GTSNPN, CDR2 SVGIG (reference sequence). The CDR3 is CAWKREFF. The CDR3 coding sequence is TGTGCCTGGAAAAGGGAGTTCTTC.